This T cell receptor beta chain is from a study of cytomegalovirus exposure and HLA in healthy donors. 60 Vbeta and 13 Jbeta primers were used in PCR. Measured with immunoSEQ multiplex PCR; TCRdb has only the in-frame clones, and not every one. This table holds about 200,000 clones, less than 90% found once. Findings and limits, study-wide: Among CMV-associated TCR beta chains, most appeared HLA-restricted in a later analysis. Analysis was carried out at a later point, and it linked a missense DCLRE1C variant to TCR beta V- and J-gene trimming.

Trimming took off 0 bases at V and 16 bases at J, with 15 bases between the two ends. Germline lookup yields CDR1 SGHAT and CDR2 FQNNGV. The CDR3 consists of 13 residues. Points on this clone: Its specificity is not known.

The source is a woman aged 25 to 39 in good health and CMV-seronegative. The chain is built from TRBV11-2 and TRBJ2-2; D perhaps matches TRBD1 (6 bases). The sequencing input was PBMCs. The CDR3 nucleotides are TGTGCCAGCAGCTTAGATAGGCAGGGGCGGCAGTTTTTT. Its protein product is CASSLDRQGRQFF.